There are many counts of the clone carrying this T cell receptor beta chain. The data derive from a study of T cells in Graves' hyperthyroidism and ophthalmopathy. Researchers amplified the TCR beta CDR3 regions from RNA transcripts. RT-PCR in the first round (using the HTBI primer set) targeted the TCR CDR3. Using its own MiXCR run on the multiplex PCR reads, TCRdb lists one record per CDR3 protein. Of some 620,000 distinct CDR3 sequences in the sample, around 16% were seen once. Germline CDR1 and CDR2: GTSNPN and SVGIG (reference sequence). Trimming cost V 5 bases and J 6 bases; bases outside gene matches: 10. The CDR3 sequence is 14 residues long.

Sequencing was carried out using blood. This receptor was obtained from a woman aged 25-40 years with Graves' hyperthyroidism. The V gene is TRBV30, the J gene TRBJ2-7; TRBD1 matches 10 bases. The CDR3 coding sequence is TGTGCCTGGGACTTCGGGACAGGGGTTGTCGAGCAGTACTTC. It codes for CAWDFGTGVVEQYF.